The 5 T cell receptor beta chains below come from one sample, sequenced in a study of CD8+ T cells in alopecia areata. Extracted RNA was reverse transcribed, and the resulting cDNA served as sequencing template. Data came from immunoSEQ multiplex PCR; TCRdb stores just in-frame clones and leaves some out. The sample carries about 200,000 clones, around three fifths recorded once. Specimen: CD8+ T cells sorted from blood. These TCRs come from a human donor in good health.

The J gene is TRBJ1-1, the V gene TRBV7-9; tentative D call: TRBD1 (6 bases). This CDR3 is built from 14 residues. Per germline, CDR1 SEHNR and CDR2 FQNEAQ (reference sequence). V lost 0 bases, J lost 11 bases, and 16 bases lay in between. CDR3 DNA: TGTGCCAGCAGCTTAGCGGGGGGCAGCTCGAGTGCTTTCTTT. It is translated as CASSLAGGSSSAFF.

This clone was seen more than once but under ten times. The rearrangement joins TRBV19 to TRBJ2-5, with TRBD1 matching over 7 bases. Germline assignment: CDR1 LNHDA and CDR2 SQIVND (reference sequence). The CDR3 length is 14 residues. The V and J ends lost 5 bases and 2 bases, in that order; junction bases with no gene match: 5. The CDR3 loop is CASSVQGPQETQYF. CDR3 DNA: TGTGCCAGTAGTGTACAGGGGCCTCAAGAGACCCAGTACTTC.

This clone was detected only once. V usage is TRBV29-1 and J usage is TRBJ2-1; 7 bases map to TRBD2. The V segment lost 2 bases and the J segment 6 bases; nucleotides outside the gene matches: 10. The germline CDR1 and CDR2 sequences are SQVTM and ANQGSEA. The CDR3 has 15 residues. The CDR3 loop is CSVERGLRFGNEQFF. The CDR3 bases are TGCAGCGTTGAACGGGGACTAAGGTTCGGCAATGAGCAGTTCTTC.

The chain has TRBV14 and TRBJ1-1; 9 bases line up with TRBD1. CDR3 length equals 13 residues. The germline V gene has CDR1 SGHDN and CDR2 FVKESK. The V gene end was trimmed by 5 bases and the J gene end by 4 bases; junction bases not matched to a gene: 2. CDR3 sequence (DNA): TGTGCCAGCAGCTCGACAGGGGGCACTGAAGCTTTCTTT. Residues: CASSSTGGTEAFF.

The chain uses TRBV6-5 and TRBJ2-3, with TRBD1 matching 9 bases. Per germline, CDR1 MNHEY and CDR2 SVGAGI. V shed 4 bases and J 2 bases; nucleotides not matched to a gene: 4. The CDR3 contains 15 residues. The CDR3, as DNA: TGTGCCAGCAGTTGGCGGGACAGGGACACAGATACGCAGTATTTT. Protein sequence: CASSWRDRDTDTQYF.